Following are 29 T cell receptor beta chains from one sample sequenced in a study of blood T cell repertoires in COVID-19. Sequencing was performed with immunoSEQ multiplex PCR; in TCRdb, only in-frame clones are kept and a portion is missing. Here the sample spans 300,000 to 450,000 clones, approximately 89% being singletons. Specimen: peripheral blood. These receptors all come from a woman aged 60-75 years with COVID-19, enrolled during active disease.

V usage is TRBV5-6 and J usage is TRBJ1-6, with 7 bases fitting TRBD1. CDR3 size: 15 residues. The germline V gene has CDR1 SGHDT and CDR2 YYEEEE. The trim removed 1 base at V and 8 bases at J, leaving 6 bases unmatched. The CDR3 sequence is CASSLLQGTYSPLHF. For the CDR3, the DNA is TGTGCCAGCAGCTTGTTACAGGGGACCTATTCACCCCTCCACTTT.

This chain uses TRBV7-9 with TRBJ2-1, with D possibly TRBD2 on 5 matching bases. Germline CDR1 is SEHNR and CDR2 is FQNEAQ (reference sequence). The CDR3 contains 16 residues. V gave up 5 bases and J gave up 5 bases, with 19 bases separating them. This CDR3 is CASSQQSPSGNNEQFF. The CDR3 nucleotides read TGTGCCAGCAGCCAGCAAAGCCCGTCCGGGAACAATGAGCAGTTCTTC.

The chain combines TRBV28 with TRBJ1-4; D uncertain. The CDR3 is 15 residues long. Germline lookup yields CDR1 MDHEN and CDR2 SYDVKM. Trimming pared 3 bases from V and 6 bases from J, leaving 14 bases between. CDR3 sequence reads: CASSFNSAGDEKLFF. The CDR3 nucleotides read TGTGCCAGCAGTTTCAACTCTGCCGGGGATGAAAAACTGTTTTTT.

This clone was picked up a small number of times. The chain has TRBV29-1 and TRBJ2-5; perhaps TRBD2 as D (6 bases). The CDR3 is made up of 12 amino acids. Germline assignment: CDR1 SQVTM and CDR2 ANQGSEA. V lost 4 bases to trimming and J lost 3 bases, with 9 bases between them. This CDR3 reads CSVAGGEETQYF. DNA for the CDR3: TGCAGCGTTGCTGGCGGGGAAGAGACCCAGTACTTC.

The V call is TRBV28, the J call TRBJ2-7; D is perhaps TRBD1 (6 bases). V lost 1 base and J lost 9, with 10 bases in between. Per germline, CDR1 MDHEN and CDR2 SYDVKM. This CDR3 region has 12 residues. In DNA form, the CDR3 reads TGTGCCAGCAGTTTATCACCCAGGGGGCAGTACTTC. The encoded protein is CASSLSPRGQYF.

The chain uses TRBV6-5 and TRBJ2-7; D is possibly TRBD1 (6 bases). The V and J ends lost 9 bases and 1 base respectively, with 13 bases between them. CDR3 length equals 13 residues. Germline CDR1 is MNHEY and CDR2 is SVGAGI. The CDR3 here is CASRRGHSYEQYF. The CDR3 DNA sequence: TGTGCCAGTCGCAGGGGTCATTCCTACGAGCAGTACTTC.

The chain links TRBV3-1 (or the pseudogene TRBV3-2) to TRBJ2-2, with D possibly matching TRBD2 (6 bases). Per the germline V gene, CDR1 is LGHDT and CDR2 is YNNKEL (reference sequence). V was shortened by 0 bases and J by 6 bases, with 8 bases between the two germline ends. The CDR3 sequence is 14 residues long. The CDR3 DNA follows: TGTGCCAGCAGCCAAGAGTCTAGCGCCGGGGAGCTGTTTTTT. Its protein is CASSQESSAGELFF.

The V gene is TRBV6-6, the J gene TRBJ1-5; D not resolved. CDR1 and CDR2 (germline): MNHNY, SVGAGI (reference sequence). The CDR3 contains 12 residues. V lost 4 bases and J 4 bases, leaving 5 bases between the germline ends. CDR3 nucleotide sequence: TGTGCCAGCAGTTTCCCTAATCAGCCCCAGCATTTT. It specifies CASSFPNQPQHF.

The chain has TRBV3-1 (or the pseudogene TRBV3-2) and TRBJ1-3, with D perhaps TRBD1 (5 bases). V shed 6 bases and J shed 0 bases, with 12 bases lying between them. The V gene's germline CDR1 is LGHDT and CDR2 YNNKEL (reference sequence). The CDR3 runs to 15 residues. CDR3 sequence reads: CASRAGQTSGNTIYF. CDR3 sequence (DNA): TGTGCCAGCAGGGCGGGGCAGACCTCTGGAAACACCATATATTTT.

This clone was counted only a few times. The CDR3 DNA reads TGTGCCAGCAGTTCGAACAGGGGGCTTTCACCCCTCCACTTT. It specifies CASSSNRGLSPLHF. The gene calls are TRBV2 and TRBJ1-6; TRBD1 matches at 9 bases. Looked up from germline, CDR1 is SNHLY and CDR2 is FYNNEI. This CDR3 has 14 amino acids. Losses at the gene ends were 5 bases for V and 9 bases for J; bases not matched to a gene: 5.

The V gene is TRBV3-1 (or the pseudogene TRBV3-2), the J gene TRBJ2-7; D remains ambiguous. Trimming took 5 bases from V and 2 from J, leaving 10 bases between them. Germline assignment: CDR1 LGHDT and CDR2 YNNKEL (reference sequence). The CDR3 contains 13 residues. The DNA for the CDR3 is TGTGCCAGCAGCTCCAGGTTGCCCTACGAGCAGTACTTC. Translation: CASSSRLPYEQYF.

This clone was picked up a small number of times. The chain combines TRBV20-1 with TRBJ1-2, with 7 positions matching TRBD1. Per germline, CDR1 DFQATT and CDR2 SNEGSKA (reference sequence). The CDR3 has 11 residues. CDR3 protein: CSPTGIYGYTF. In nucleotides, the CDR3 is TGCAGCCCGACAGGGATCTATGGCTACACCTTC.

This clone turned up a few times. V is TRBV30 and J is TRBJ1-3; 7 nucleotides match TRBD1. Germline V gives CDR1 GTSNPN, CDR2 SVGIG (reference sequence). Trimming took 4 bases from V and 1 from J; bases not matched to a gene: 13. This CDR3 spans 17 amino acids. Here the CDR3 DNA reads TGTGCCTGGACCACTCGATACTACAGGGGATCTGGAAACACCATATATTTT. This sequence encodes CAWTTRYYRGSGNTIYF.

The chain's CDR3 is CASRWGQGARYGYTF. DNA for the CDR3: TGTGCCAGCAGATGGGGACAGGGGGCGCGCTATGGCTACACCTTC. The genes are TRBV6-6 and TRBJ1-2, with TRBD1 matching 12 bases. V shed 6 bases, J shed 4 bases, and the junction held 6 bases outside the gene matches. This CDR3 spans 15 amino acids. Germline lookup yields CDR1 MNHNY and CDR2 SVGAGI (reference sequence).

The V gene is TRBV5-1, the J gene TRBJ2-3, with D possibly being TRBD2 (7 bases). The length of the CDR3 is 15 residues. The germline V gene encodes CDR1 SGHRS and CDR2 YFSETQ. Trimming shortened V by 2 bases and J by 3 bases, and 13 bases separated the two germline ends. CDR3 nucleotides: TGCGCCAGCAGCTTTCGGGGGGCGCAAACAGATACGCAGTATTTT. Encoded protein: CASSFRGAQTDTQYF.

CDR3 in amino acids: CAWSVNMGAANEKLFF. CDR3 DNA sequence: TGTGCCTGGAGTGTCAATATGGGGGCAGCTAATGAAAAACTGTTTTTT. The chain carries TRBV30 and TRBJ1-4; D might be TRBD1 (6 bases). The germline V and J ends were trimmed by 0 bases and 3 bases, with 14 bases remaining between them. CDR3 length: 16 residues. Germline V gives CDR1 GTSNPN, CDR2 SVGIG (reference sequence).

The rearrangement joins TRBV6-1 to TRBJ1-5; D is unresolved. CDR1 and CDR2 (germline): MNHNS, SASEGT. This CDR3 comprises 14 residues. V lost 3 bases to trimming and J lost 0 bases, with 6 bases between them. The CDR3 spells CASSEGYSNQPQHF. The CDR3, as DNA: TGTGCCAGCAGTGAGGGCTATAGCAATCAGCCCCAGCATTTT.

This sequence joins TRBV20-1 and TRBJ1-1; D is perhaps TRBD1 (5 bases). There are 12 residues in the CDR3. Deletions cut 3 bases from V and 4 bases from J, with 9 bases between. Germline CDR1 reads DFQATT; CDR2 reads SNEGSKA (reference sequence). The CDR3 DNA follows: TGCAGTGCTAGTAAGCAGGGCACTGAAGCTTTCTTT. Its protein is CSASKQGTEAFF.

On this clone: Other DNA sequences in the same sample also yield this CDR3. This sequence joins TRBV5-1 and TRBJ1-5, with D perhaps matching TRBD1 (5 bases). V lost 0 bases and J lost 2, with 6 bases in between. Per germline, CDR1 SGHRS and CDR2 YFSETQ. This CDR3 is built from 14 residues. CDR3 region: CASSLEGGNQPQHF. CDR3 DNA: TGCGCCAGCAGCTTGGAAGGGGGCAATCAGCCCCAGCATTTT.

DNA for the CDR3: TGTGCCAGCAGCCGATACATGAACACTGAAGCTTTCTTT. The encoded protein is CASSRYMNTEAFF. The J gene is TRBJ1-1, the V gene TRBV3-1 (or the pseudogene TRBV3-2); D gene ambiguous. In germline, CDR1 is LGHDT, CDR2 YNNKEL (reference sequence). V lost 4 bases and J 0 bases, leaving 6 bases between the germline ends. The CDR3 totals 13 residues.

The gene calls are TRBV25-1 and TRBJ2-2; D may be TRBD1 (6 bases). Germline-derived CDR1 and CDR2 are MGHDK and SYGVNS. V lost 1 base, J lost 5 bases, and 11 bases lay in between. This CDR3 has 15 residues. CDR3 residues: CASSESQGNTGELFF. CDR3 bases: TGTGCCAGCAGTGAATCGCAGGGGAATACCGGGGAGCTGTTTTTT.

The CDR3: CASIPLLAGTGNEKLFF. The CDR3 bases are TGCGCCAGCATTCCACTACTCGCCGGGACAGGAAATGAAAAACTGTTTTTT. The chain is built from TRBV10-2 and TRBJ1-4; 8 positions agree with TRBD1. The junction had 15 bases not matched to a gene; V was cut back by 7 bases and J by 5 bases. The CDR3 spans 17 residues. CDR1 is WSHSY and CDR2 is SAAADI in the germline V gene.

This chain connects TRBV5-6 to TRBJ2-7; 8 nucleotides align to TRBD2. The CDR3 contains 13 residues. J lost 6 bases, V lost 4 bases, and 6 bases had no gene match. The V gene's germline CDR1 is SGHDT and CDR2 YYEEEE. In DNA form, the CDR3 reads TGTGCCAGCAGCCTTTATGGACTAGCCGAGCAGTACTTC. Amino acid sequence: CASSLYGLAEQYF.

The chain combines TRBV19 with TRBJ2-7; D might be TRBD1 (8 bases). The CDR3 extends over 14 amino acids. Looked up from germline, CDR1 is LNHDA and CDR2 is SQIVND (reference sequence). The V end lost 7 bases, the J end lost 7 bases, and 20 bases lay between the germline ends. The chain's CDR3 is CASNQFYRGGEQYF. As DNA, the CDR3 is TGTGCCAGTAACCAATTTTACAGGGGGGGAGAGCAGTACTTC.

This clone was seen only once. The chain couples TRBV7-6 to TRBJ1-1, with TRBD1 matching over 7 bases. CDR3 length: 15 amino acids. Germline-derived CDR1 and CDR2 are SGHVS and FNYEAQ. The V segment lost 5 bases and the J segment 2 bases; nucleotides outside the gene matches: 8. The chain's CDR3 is CASSARDRLNTEAFF. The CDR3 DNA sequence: TGTGCCAGCAGCGCCCGGGACAGACTAAACACTGAAGCTTTCTTT.

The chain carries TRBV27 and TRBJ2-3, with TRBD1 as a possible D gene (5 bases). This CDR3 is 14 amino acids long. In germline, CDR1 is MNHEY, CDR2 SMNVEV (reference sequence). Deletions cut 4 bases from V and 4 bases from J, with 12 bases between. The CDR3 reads CASSSRQGADTQYF. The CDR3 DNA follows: TGTGCCAGCAGTTCCCGCCAAGGGGCAGATACGCAGTATTTT.

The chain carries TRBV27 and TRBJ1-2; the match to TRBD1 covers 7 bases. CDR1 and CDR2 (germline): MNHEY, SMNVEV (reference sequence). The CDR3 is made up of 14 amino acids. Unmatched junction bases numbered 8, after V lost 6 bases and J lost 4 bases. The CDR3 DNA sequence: TGTGCCAGCAGGTCTCCGGGACAGCTCTATGGCTACACCTTC. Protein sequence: CASRSPGQLYGYTF.

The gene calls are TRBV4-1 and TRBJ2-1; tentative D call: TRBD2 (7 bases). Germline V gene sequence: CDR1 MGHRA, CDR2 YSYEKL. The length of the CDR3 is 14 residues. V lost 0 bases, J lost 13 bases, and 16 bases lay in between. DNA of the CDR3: TGCGCCAGCAGCCAAGATCGGAGGGGGGGCGTTCAGTTCTTC. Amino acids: CASSQDRRGGVQFF.

As DNA, the CDR3 is TGTGCCAGCTCCTTATTAGGAGGGGCCGCTGTCACAGATACGCAGTATTTT. It is translated as CASSLLGGAAVTDTQYF. The chain is built from TRBV7-2 and TRBJ2-3; D possibly corresponds to TRBD2 (6 bases). CDR3 size: 17 residues. V lost 8 bases and J 2 bases, leaving 23 bases between the germline ends. Germline values: CDR1 SGHTA, CDR2 FQGNSA.